This T cell receptor (beta chain) was observed in a study of metastatic and nonmetastatic thyroid tumors. Authors' analysis steps: Clinicopathological groups supplied CDR3 differences that were used to build a distant-metastasis classifier for papillary thyroid cancer. MiXCR reprocessed the PCR reads for TCRdb. V and J calls and clone size were set by TCRdb, not the authors. The sample carries roughly 10,000 clones, less than 40% recorded once. Germline assignment: CDR1 MNHEY and CDR2 SMNVEV (reference sequence). The CDR3 is made up of 17 amino acids. Trimming took 5 bases from V and 3 from J; bases not matched to a gene: 14. With regard to this clone: What it binds is unknown.

All patients reached thyroid surgery having received no treatment beforehand. Whole-study results and caveats: Significantly higher TCR beta diversity was reportedly seen in malignant thyroid tumors than benign nodules, in blood and tumor.

The sequence was collected from a female donor with papillary thyroid cancer or a benign thyroid nodule (not recorded which). Some clones in this sample may be carry-over from other donors' samples. Sequenced material: tumor tissue. The chain carries TRBV27 and TRBJ2-7; 9 bases line up with TRBD1. CDR3 sequence (DNA): TGTGCCAGCAGTCAAAGTCCTGTCGGACAGGGGAACTACGAGCAGTACTTC. It codes for CASSQSPVGQGNYEQYF.